Below, one T cell receptor beta chain is given with its context. What it binds is unknown. V was pared by 5 bases and J by 6 bases, with 6 bases of the junction left unmatched. The CDR3 sequence is 14 residues long. In germline, CDR1 is SGHTA, CDR2 FQGNSA. The entry originates in a study of cytotoxic CD8 clonotypes in ibrutinib-treated CLL. Study as a whole: Responses comprised about 24 partial and 2 complete; at median roughly 70 months, about 15 remained remitted and roughly 12 progressed. Average yields of approximately 260,000 productive templates and 94,082 productive rearrangements characterized the samples. Study-level results: Sampling times differed between sustained-remission and progressing patients.

Measured with immunoSEQ multiplex PCR; TCRdb has only the in-frame clones, and not every one. The repertoire has around 70,000 clones, roughly 80% of them found once; the top ten carry about 40%. Sequenced material: PBMCs, taken after 24 months of ibrutinib treatment. The receptor's source is a human donor with chronic lymphocytic leukemia. The chain is built from TRBV7-2 and TRBJ2-5; 10 positions agree with TRBD2. CDR3 sequence (DNA): TGTGCCAGCAGCCCGGGGACTAGCGCTCAGACCCAGTACTTC. It is translated as CASSPGTSAQTQYF. The variable domain in full, completed from reference TRBV7-2 and TRBJ2-5, reads GAGVSQSPSNKVTEKGKDVELRCDPISGHTALYWYRQSLGQGLEFLIYFQGNSAPDKSGLPSDRFSAERTGGSVSTLTIQRTQQEDSAVYLCASSPGTSAQTQYFGPGTRLLVL.